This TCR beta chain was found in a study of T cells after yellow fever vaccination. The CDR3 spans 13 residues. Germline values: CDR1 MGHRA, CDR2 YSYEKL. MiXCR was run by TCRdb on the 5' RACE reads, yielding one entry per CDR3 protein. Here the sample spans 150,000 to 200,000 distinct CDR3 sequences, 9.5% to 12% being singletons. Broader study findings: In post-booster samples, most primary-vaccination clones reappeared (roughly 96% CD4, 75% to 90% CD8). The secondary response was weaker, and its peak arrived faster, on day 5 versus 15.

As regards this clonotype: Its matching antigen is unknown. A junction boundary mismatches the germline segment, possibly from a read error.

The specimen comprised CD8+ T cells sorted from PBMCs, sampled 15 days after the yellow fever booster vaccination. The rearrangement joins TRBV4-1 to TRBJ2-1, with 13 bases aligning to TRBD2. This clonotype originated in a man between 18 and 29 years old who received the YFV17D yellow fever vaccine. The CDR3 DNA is TGCGCCAGCAGCCACGACGGACTAGCGGGGGAGGACTTC. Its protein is CASSHDGLAGEDF.